In this sample, the clone carrying this T cell receptor beta chain turned up a few times. RNA was extracted from bulk tissue without any cell sorting. This CDR3 region has 14 residues. Looked up from germline, CDR1 is SQVTM and CDR2 is ANQGSEA. Three rounds of nested PCR, following a modified ARM-PCR protocol, produced the TCRbeta library. TCRdb ran MiXCR on the multiplex PCR reads and lists one entry per CDR3 protein. Of tens of thousands of distinct CDR3 sequences detected, around 86% appear once; the ten largest clones hold about an eighth. This specimen comes from a study of tumor and adjacent non-tumor tissue in lung cancer. Study-wide background: Samples averaged about 4.3 million productive TCRbeta reads each.

Sequences were obtained from lung tumor tissue. The chain recombines TRBV29-1 with TRBJ2-2; D gene unclear. The clonotype originates from a woman between 45 and 65 years old with non-small cell lung cancer. The CDR3 sequence: CDVGPGANTGELFF. The CDR3 nucleotides are TGCGACGTTGGTCCAGGTGCGAACACCGGGGAGCTGTTTTTT.